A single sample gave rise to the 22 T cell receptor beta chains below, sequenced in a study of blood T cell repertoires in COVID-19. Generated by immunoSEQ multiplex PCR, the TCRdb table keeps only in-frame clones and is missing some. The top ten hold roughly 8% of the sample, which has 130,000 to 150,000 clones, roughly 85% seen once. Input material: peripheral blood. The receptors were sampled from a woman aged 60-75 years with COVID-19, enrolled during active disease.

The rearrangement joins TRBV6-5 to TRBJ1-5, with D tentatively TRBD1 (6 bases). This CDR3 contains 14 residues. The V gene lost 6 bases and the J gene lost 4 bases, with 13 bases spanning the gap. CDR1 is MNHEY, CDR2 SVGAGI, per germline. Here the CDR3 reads CASSGQQGNQPQHF. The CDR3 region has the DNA TGTGCCAGCAGCGGCCAACAGGGAAATCAGCCCCAGCATTTT.

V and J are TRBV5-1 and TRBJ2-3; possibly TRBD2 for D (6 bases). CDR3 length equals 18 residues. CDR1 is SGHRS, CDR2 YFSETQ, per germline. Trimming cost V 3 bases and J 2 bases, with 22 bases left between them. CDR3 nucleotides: TGCGCCAGCAGCTCCCTCCCTCCGGGACTCCAGGACACAGATACGCAGTATTTT. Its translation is CASSSLPPGLQDTDTQYF.

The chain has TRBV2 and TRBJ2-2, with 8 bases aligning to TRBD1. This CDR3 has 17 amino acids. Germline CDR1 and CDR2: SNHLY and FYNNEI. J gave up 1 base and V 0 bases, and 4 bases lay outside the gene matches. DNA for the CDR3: TGTGCCAGCAGTGAAGCCCCCGGGACAGGGAACACCGGGGAGCTGTTTTTT. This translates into CASSEAPGTGNTGELFF.

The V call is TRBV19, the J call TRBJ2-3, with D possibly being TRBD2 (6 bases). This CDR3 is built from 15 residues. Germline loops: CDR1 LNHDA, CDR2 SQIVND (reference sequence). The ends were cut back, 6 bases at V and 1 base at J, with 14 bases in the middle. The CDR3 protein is CASSHDWGGTDTQYF. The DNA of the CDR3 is TGTGCCAGTAGCCACGATTGGGGGGGCACAGATACGCAGTATTTT. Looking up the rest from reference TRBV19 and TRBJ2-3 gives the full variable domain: DGGITQSPKYLFRKEGQNVTLSCEQNLNHDAMYWYRQDPGQGLRLIYYSQIVNDFQKGDIAEGYSVSREKKESFPLTVTSAQKNPTAFYLCASSHDWGGTDTQYFGPGTRLTVL.

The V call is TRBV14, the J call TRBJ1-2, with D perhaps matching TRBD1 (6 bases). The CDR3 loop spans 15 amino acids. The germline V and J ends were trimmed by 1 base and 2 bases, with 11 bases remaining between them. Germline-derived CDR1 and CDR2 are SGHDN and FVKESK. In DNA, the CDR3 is TGTGCCAGCAGCCAAGGGACAGTCCTCAACTATGGCTACACCTTC. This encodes CASSQGTVLNYGYTF.

CDR3 sequence reads: CASTPGGSLTDTQYF. CDR3 DNA: TGTGCCAGCACCCCAGGGGGTAGCCTCACAGATACGCAGTATTTT. This chain connects TRBV7-3 to TRBJ2-3; 7 bases agree with TRBD1. This CDR3 contains 15 residues. Germline V gene sequence: CDR1 SGHTA, CDR2 FQGTGA. Trimming took 7 bases from V and 2 from J; bases not matched to a gene: 9.

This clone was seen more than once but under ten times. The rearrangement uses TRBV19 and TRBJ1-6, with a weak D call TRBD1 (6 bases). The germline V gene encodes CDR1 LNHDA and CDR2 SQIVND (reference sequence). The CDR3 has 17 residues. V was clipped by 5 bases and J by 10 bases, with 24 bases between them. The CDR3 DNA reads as TGTGCCAGTAGTCCTAACTACCGGACAGTTACGGGATCACCCCTCCACTTT. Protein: CASSPNYRTVTGSPLHF. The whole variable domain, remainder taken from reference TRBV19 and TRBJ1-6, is DGGITQSPKYLFRKEGQNVTLSCEQNLNHDAMYWYRQDPGQGLRLIYYSQIVNDFQKGDIAEGYSVSREKKESFPLTVTSAQKNPTAFYLCASSPNYRTVTGSPLHFGNGTRLTVT.

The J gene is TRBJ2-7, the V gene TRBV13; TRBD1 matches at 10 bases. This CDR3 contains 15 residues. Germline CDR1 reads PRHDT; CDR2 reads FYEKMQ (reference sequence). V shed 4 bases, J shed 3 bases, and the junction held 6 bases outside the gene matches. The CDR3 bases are TGTGCCAGCAGCTCCCGGGACAGGGGTTTCTACGAGCAGTACTTC. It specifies CASSSRDRGFYEQYF.

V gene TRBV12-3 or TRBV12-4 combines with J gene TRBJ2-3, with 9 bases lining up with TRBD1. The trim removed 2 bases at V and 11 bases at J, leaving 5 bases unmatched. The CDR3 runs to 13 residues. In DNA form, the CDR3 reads TGTGCCAGCAGTTTAAGACAGGGGGGTGTGCAGTATTTT. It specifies CASSLRQGGVQYF.

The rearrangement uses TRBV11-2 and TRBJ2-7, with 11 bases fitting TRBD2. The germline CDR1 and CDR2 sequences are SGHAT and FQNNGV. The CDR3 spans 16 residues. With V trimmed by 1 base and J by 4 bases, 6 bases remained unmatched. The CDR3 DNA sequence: TGTGCCAGCAGCTTAGTGGCTAGCGGGGGGCCGTACGAGCAGTACTTC. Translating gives CASSLVASGGPYEQYF.

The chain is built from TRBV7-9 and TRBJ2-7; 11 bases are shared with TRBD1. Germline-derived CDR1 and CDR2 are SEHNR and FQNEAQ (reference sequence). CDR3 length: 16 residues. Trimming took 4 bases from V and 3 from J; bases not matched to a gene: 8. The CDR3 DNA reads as TGTGCCAGCAGCTCCCGGGACAGGGGGTCAAGCTACGAGCAGTACTTC. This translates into CASSSRDRGSSYEQYF.

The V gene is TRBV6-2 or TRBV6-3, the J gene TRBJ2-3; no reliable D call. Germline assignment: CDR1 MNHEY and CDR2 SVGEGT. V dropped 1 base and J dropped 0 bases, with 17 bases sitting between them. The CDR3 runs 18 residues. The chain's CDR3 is CASSYLDPQAFSTDTQYF. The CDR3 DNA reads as TGTGCCAGCAGTTACTTGGATCCCCAGGCCTTTAGCACAGATACGCAGTATTTT.

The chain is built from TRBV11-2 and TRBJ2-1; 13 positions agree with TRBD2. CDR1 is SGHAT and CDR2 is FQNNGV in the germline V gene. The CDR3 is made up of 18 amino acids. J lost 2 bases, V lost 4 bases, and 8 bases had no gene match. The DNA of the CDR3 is TGTGCCAGCAGCTGGCCACTAGCGGGGGGGACTACCTACAATGAGCAGTTCTTC. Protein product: CASSWPLAGGTTYNEQFF. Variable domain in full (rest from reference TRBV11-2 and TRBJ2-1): EAGVAQSPRYKIIEKRQSVAFWCNPISGHATLYWYQQILGQGPKLLIQFQNNGVVDDSQLPKDRFSAERLKGVDSTLKIQPAKLEDSAVYLCASSWPLAGGTTYNEQFFGPGTRLTVL.

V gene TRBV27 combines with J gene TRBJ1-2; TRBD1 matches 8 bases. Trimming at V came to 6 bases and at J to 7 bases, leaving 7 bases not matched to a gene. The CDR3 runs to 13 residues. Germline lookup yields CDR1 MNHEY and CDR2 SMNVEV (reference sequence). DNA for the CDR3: TGTGCCAGCAGGCCAGGGGGCGCTATTGGCTACACCTTC. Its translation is CASRPGGAIGYTF.

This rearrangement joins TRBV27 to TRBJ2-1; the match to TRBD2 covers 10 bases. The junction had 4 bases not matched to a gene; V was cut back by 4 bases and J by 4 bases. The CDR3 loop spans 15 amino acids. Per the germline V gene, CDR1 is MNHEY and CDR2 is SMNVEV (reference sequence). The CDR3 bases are TGTGCCAGCAGTTCCCGGACTAGCGGTTACAATGAGCAGTTCTTC. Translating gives CASSSRTSGYNEQFF.

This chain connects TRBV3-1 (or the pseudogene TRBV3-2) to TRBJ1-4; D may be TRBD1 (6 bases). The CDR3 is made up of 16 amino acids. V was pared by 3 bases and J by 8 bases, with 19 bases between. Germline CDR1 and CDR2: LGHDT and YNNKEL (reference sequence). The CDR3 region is CASSHPRPPQGEKLFF. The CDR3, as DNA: TGTGCCAGCAGCCATCCCAGACCGCCCCAGGGGGAAAAACTGTTTTTT.

The CDR3 nucleotides read TGTGCCACCAGTGGGGACATAGCGGCGGGGGGCCCTGTTCCGGCGGAGCTGTTTTTT. This sequence encodes CATSGDIAAGGPVPAELFF. The chain combines TRBV24-1 with TRBJ2-2; 8 bases align to TRBD2. The CDR3 spans 19 residues. Germline V gives CDR1 KGHDR, CDR2 SFDVKD. Trimming cost V 5 bases and J 10 bases; bases outside gene matches: 23.

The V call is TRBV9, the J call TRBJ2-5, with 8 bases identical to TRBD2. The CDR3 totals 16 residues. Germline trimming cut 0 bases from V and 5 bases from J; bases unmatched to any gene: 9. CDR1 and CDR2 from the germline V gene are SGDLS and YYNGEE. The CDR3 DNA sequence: TGTGCCAGCAGCGTAGTTGGCGGGGGGCCTGGGGAGACCCAGTACTTC. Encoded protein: CASSVVGGGPGETQYF. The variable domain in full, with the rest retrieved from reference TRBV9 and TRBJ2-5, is DSGVTQTPKHLITATGQRVTLRCSPRSGDLSVYWYQQSLDQGLQFLIQYYNGEERAKGNILERFSAQQFPDLHSELNLSSLELGDSALYFCASSVVGGGPGETQYFGPGTRLLVL.

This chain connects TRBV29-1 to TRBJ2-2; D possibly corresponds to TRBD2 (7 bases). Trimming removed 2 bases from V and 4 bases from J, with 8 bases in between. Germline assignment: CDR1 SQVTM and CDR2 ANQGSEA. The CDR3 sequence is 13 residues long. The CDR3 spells CSVERGGTGELFF. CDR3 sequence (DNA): TGCAGCGTTGAAAGGGGGGGCACCGGGGAGCTGTTTTTT.

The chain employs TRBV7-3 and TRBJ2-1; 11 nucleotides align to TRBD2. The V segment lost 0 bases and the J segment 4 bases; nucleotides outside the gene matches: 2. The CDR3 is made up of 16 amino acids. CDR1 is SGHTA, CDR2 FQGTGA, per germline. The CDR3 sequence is CASSLTSGGVYNEQFF. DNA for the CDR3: TGTGCCAGCAGCTTAACTAGCGGGGGGGTTTACAATGAGCAGTTCTTC. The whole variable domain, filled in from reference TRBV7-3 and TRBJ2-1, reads GAGVSQTPSNKVTEKGKYVELRCDPISGHTALYWYRQSLGQGPEFLIYFQGTGAADDSGLPNDRFFAVRPEGSVSTLKIQRTERGDSAVYLCASSLTSGGVYNEQFFGPGTRLTVL.

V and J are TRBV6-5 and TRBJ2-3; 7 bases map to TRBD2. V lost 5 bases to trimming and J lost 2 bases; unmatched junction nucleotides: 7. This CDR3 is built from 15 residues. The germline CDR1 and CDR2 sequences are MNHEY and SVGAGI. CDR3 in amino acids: CASSNRDYPTDTQYF. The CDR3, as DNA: TGTGCCAGCAGTAACCGGGACTACCCCACAGATACGCAGTATTTT.

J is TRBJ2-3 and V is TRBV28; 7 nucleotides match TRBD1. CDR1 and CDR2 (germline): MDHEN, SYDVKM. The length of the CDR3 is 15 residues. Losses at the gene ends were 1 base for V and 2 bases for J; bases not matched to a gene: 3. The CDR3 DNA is TGTGCCAGCAGTTTATTAGACAGGGACACAGATACGCAGTATTTT. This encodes CASSLLDRDTDTQYF.